These T cell receptor beta chains were read from a single sample in a study of regulatory T cells in long-lasting Graves disease. TCRdb reprocessed the multiplex PCR reads via MiXCR and lists one record per CDR3 protein. The data hold 390,000 or so distinct CDR3 sequences, with 12% observed a single time. Separately, the same data were catalogued under a study of T cells in Graves' hyperthyroidism and ophthalmopathy.

Sequenced here: peripheral blood mononuclear cells (PBMCs), sampled at new diagnosis, from a patient treated with antithyroid drugs. The receptors here all came from a woman younger than 30 with Graves disease. CDR3s include the opening cysteine and the closing phenylalanine or tryptophan. Fields, in order: CDR3 protein, V gene, J gene.

cdr3_aa: CASSLRRRAADTQYF
v_call: TRBV27
j_call: TRBJ2-3

cdr3_aa: CASSQGDGGKKLFF
v_call: TRBV4-1
j_call: TRBJ1-4

cdr3_aa: CASNDGVRSYEQYF
v_call: TRBV6-1
j_call: TRBJ2-7

cdr3_aa: CASRAGQRALEAFF
v_call: TRBV6-1
j_call: TRBJ1-1

cdr3_aa: CASSLGRGGEETQYF
v_call: TRBV28
j_call: TRBJ2-5

cdr3_aa: CASSQDDLSSYNEQFF
v_call: TRBV4-3
j_call: TRBJ2-1

cdr3_aa: CASSRTRIAGGEQFF
v_call: TRBV19
j_call: TRBJ2-1

cdr3_aa: CASRLLGDYGYTF
v_call: TRBV12-3/TRBV12-4
j_call: TRBJ1-2

cdr3_aa: CSARLAGYEQYF
v_call: TRBV20-1
j_call: TRBJ2-7

cdr3_aa: CASSVRGLTTDTQYF
v_call: TRBV6-1
j_call: TRBJ2-3

cdr3_aa: CASSQTGTGNTIYF
v_call: TRBV6-1
j_call: TRBJ1-3

cdr3_aa: CASSLVRSGRPSSYEQYF
v_call: TRBV5-8
j_call: TRBJ2-7

cdr3_aa: CASSYFGTSYEQYF
v_call: TRBV6-2/TRBV6-3
j_call: TRBJ2-7

cdr3_aa: CASSLDIKNTEAFF
v_call: TRBV5-1
j_call: TRBJ1-1

cdr3_aa: CASSTPGSTEAFF
v_call: TRBV19
j_call: TRBJ1-1

cdr3_aa: CASSEPGLAGTDTQYF
v_call: TRBV27
j_call: TRBJ2-3

cdr3_aa: CSAPGAVNQPQHF
v_call: TRBV20-1
j_call: TRBJ1-5

cdr3_aa: CASSSPGASGINEQFF
v_call: TRBV7-3
j_call: TRBJ2-1

cdr3_aa: CAWGQSYEQYF
v_call: TRBV30
j_call: TRBJ2-7

cdr3_aa: CASSLVGYTGELFF
v_call: TRBV19
j_call: TRBJ2-2

cdr3_aa: CSVQGGETYNEQFF
v_call: TRBV29-1
j_call: TRBJ2-1

cdr3_aa: CAWSRQGPTGELFF
v_call: TRBV30
j_call: TRBJ2-2

cdr3_aa: CASSVVGNGDTIYF
v_call: TRBV9
j_call: TRBJ1-3